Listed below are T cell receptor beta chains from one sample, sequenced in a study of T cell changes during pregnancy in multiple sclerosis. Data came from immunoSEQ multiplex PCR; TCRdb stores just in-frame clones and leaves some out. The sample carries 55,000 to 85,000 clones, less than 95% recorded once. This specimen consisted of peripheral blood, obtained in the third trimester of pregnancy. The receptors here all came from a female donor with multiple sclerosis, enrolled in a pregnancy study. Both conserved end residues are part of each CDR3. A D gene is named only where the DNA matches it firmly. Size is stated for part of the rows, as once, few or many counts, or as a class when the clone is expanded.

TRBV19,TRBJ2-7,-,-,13,CASNAGGSNEQYF,TGTGCCAGTAACGCTGGAGGGTCGAACGAGCAGTACTTC
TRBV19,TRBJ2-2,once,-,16,CASRLGSGANTGELFF,TGTGCCAGTCGTCTGGGGAGCGGCGCGAACACCGGGGAGCTGTTTTTT
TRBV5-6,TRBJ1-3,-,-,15,CASSLGAPTGNTIYF,TGTGCCAGCAGCTTGGGGGCACCTACTGGAAACACCATATATTTT
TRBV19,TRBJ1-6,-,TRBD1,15,CASSKSGQPNSPLHF,TGTGCCAGTAGCAAGTCGGGACAGCCAAATTCACCCCTCCACTTT
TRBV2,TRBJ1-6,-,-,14,CASSASGGSSPLHF,TGTGCCAGCAGCGCCAGTGGCGGAAGTTCACCCCTCCACTTT
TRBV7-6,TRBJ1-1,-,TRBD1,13,CASSPGTGQRAFF,TGTGCCAGCAGCCCAGGGACAGGACAAAGGGCTTTCTTT
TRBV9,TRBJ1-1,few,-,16,CASSDKISGLNTEAFF,TGTGCCAGCAGCGACAAAATCAGCGGCTTGAACACTGAAGCTTTCTTT
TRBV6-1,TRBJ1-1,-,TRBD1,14,CASSEVRGQAEAFF,TGTGCCAGCAGTGAAGTTAGAGGACAGGCTGAAGCTTTCTTT
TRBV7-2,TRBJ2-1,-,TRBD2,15,CASSAGRGGFYEQFF,TGTGCCAGCAGCGCCGGGCGGGGGGGCTTTTATGAGCAGTTCTTC
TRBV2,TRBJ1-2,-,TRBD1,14,CASNRGQGGYGYTF,TGTGCCAGCAACCGTGGACAGGGCGGCTATGGCTACACCTTC
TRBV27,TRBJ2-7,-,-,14,CASSPAGSFSEQYF,TGTGCCAGCAGTCCCGCCGGGTCCTTCTCCGAGCAGTACTTC
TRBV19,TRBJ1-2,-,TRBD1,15,CASSIQTGGFYGYTF,TGTGCCAGTAGTATCCAGACAGGGGGCTTCTATGGCTACACCTTC
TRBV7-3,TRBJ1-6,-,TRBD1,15,CASSQRDRGWSPLHF,TGTGCCAGCAGTCAGAGGGACAGGGGTTGGTCACCCCTCCACTTT
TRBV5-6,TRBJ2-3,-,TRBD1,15,CASSTTGGVADTQYF,TGTGCCAGCAGTACCACAGGGGGAGTAGCAGATACGCAGTATTTT
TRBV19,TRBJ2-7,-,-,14,CASRPRRSSYEQYF,TGTGCCAGTAGGCCGCGAAGGAGCTCCTACGAGCAGTACTTC
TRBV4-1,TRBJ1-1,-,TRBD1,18,CASSQDRGQGWMNTEAFF,TGCGCCAGCAGCCAAGATAGAGGACAGGGGTGGATGAACACTGAAGCTTTCTTT
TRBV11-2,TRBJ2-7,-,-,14,CASSLDPGSNEQYF,TGTGCCAGCAGCTTAGATCCAGGTTCCAACGAGCAGTACTTC
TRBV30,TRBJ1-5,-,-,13,CAWRQGAGQPQHF,TGTGCCTGGAGGCAGGGTGCCGGCCAGCCCCAGCATTTT
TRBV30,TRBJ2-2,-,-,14,CAWSRDTNTGELFF,TGTGCCTGGAGTCGCGACACCAACACCGGGGAGCTGTTTTTT
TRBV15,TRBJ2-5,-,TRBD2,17,CATSRGGTSGYQETQYF,TGTGCCACCAGCAGAGGCGGGACTAGCGGCTACCAAGAGACCCAGTACTTC
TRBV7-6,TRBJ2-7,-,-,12,CASSLRGYEQYF,TGTGCCAGCAGCTTACGAGGTTACGAGCAGTACTTC
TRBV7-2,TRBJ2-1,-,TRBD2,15,CASSPRSGGANEQFF,TGTGCCAGCAGCCCTCGGAGCGGGGGGGCCAATGAGCAGTTCTTC
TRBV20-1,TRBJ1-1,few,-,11,CSARGLKEAFF,TGCAGTGCTAGAGGACTGAAGGAAGCTTTCTTT
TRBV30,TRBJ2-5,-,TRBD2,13,CAWNSGGLETQYF,TGTGCCTGGAACAGCGGGGGGCTGGAGACCCAGTACTTC
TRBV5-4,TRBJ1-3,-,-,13,CASSGAPGNTIYF,TGTGCCAGCAGCGGGGCCCCCGGCAACACCATATATTTT
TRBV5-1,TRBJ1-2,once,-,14,CASSRSTANYGYTF,TGCGCCAGCAGCCGATCGACAGCAAACTATGGCTACACCTTC
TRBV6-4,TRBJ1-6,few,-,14,CASSVDTGGSPLHF,TGTGCCAGCAGCGTGGACACGGGGGGTTCACCCCTCCACTTT
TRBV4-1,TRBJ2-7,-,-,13,CASSQARGYEQYF,TGCGCCAGCAGCCAAGCGCGGGGCTACGAGCAGTACTTC
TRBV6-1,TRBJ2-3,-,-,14,CASSARTALDTQYF,TGTGCCAGCAGTGCCAGGACAGCTTTAGATACGCAGTATTTT
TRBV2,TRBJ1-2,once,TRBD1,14,CASSEVGQGQGYTF,TGTGCCAGCAGTGAAGTGGGACAGGGTCAGGGCTACACCTTC
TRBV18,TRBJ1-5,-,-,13,CASRGGVNQPQHF,TGTGCCAGCCGCGGGGGGGTCAATCAGCCCCAGCATTTT
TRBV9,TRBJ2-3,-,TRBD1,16,CASSVSGQANTDTQYF,TGTGCCAGCAGCGTATCCGGACAGGCGAACACAGATACGCAGTATTTT
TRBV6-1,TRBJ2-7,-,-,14,CASTRTGTTYEQYF,TGTGCCAGCACCCGCACCGGGACAACCTACGAGCAGTACTTC
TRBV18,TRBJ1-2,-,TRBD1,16,CASSPPFWDRDDGYTF,TGTGCCAGCTCACCACCGTTTTGGGACAGGGACGATGGCTACACCTTC
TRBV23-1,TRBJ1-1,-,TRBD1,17,CASSQSILRQGGTEAFF,TGCGCCAGCAGTCAATCGATATTAAGACAGGGTGGGACTGAAGCTTTCTTT
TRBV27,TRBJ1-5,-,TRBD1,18,CASSLVGQATYSNQPQHF,TGTGCCAGCAGTTTAGTGGGACAGGCGACTTATAGCAATCAGCCCCAGCATTTT
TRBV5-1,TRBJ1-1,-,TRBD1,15,CASSTQGAVGEEAFF,TGCGCCAGCAGCACACAGGGGGCCGTGGGCGAAGAAGCTTTCTTT
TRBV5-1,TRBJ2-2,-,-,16,CASSLQGGQDTGELFF,TGCGCCAGCAGCCTACAGGGGGGGCAGGACACCGGGGAGCTGTTTTTT
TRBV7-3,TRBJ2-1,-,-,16,CASSLQPGMTYNEQFF,TGTGCCAGCAGCTTACAGCCCGGGATGACCTACAATGAGCAGTTCTTC
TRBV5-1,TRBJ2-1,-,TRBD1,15,CASSLVGDRVNEQFF,TGCGCCAGCAGCTTGGTCGGGGACAGGGTCAATGAGCAGTTCTTC
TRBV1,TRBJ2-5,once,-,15,CTSSQIQGAGETQYF,TGCACCAGCAGCCAAATACAGGGGGCAGGGGAGACCCAGTACTTC
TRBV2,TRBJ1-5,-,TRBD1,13,CASTQQGQEPQHF,TGTGCCAGCACGCAACAGGGACAGGAGCCCCAGCATTTT
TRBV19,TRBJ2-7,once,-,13,CASSIDLYYEQYF,TGTGCCAGTAGTATAGATCTATACTACGAGCAGTACTTC
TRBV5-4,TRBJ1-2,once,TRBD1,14,CASSARQGRGGYTF,TGTGCCAGCAGCGCCAGACAGGGCCGAGGCGGCTACACCTTC
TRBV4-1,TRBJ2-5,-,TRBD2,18,CASSQDRFGGARGETQYF,TGCGCCAGCAGCCAAGATCGGTTCGGGGGGGCTAGGGGAGAGACCCAGTACTTC
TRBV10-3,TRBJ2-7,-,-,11,CAISNSYEQYF,TGTGCCATCAGCAACAGCTACGAGCAGTACTTC
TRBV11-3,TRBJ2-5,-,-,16,CASSLGARTDQETQYF,TGTGCCAGCAGCTTAGGAGCCCGAACCGACCAAGAGACCCAGTACTTC
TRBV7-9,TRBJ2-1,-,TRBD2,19,CASSPRGTSGSHLYNEQFF,TGTGCCAGCAGCCCCAGGGGGACTAGCGGGTCCCACCTATACAATGAGCAGTTCTTC
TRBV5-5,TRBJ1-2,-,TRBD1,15,CASSWGQAVNYGYTF,TGTGCCAGCAGCTGGGGACAGGCCGTAAACTATGGCTACACCTTC
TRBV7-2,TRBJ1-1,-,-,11,CASSGQTEAFF,TGTGCCAGCAGCGGACAGACTGAAGCTTTCTTT
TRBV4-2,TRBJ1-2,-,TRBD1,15,CASSHRQGPNYGYTF,TGTGCCAGCAGCCACCGACAGGGACCCAACTATGGCTACACCTTC
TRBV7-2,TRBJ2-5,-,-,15,CASSLDGGSGETQYF,TGTGCCAGCAGCTTAGATGGGGGGTCCGGAGAGACCCAGTACTTC
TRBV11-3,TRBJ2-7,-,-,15,CASSFGRGETYEQYF,TGTGCCAGCAGCTTTGGGCGGGGTGAGACCTACGAGCAGTACTTC
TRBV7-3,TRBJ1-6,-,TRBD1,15,CASSPRTGDNSPLHF,TGTGCCAGCAGCCCCCGGACAGGAGATAATTCACCCCTCCACTTT
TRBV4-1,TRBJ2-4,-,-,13,CASRPHSGNIQYF,TGCGCCAGCAGACCTCATAGCGGTAACATTCAGTACTTC